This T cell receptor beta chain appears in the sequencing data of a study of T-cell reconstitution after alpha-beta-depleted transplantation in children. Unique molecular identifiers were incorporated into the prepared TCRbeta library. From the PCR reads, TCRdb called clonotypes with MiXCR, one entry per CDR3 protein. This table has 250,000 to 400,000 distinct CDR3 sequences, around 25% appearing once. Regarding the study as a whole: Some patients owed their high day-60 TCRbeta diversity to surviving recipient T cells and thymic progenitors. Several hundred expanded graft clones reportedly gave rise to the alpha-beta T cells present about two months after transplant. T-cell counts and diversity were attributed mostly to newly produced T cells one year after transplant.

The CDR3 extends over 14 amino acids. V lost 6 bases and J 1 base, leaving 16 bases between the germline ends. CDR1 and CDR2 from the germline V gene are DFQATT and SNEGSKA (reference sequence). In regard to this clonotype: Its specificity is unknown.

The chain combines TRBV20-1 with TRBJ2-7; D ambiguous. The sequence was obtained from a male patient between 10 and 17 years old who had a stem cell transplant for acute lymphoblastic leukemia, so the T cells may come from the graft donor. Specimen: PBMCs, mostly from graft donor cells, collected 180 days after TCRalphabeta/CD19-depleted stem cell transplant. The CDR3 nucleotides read TGCAGTGCGAGGAGATCACACGGGTCCTACGAGCAGTACTTC. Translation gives CSARRSHGSYEQYF.